This passage covers 14 T cell receptor beta chains from one sample sequenced in a study of T cells after yellow fever vaccination. MiXCR, run by TCRdb on the 5' RACE reads, gives a single entry per CDR3 protein. Of a few hundred thousand distinct CDR3 sequences listed, roughly 7.2% were seen once; the top ten hold 0.65% to 0.9%. The sequencing used CD4+ T cells sorted from PBMCs, collected 15 days after the yellow fever booster vaccination. Receptors were obtained from a man aged 30 to 39 who received the YFV17D yellow fever vaccine.

This clonotype was found many times. The chain couples TRBV6-5 to TRBJ2-5; 10 bases are shared with TRBD2. This CDR3 has 17 amino acids. CDR1 and CDR2 from the germline V gene are MNHEY and SVGAGI. J gave up 4 bases and V 4 bases, and 12 bases lay outside the gene matches. Written as DNA, the CDR3 is TGTGCCAGCAGTTCACGCCCCAGACTAGCGGGTGTAGAGACCCAGTACTTC. Its protein is CASSSRPRLAGVETQYF.

With regard to this clonotype: This may be a read error: a much more frequent sequence differs by one nucleotide. The chain employs TRBV6-1 and TRBJ2-3; 9 positions agree with TRBD1. V was clipped by 5 bases and J by 2 bases; unmatched bases: 11. CDR1 and CDR2 from the germline V gene are MNHNS and SASEGT. This CDR3 is built from 17 residues. CDR3 sequence reads: CASSSPPGTGSTDTQYF. The CDR3 DNA is TGTGCCAGCAGTAGCCCCCCGGGGACAGGGTCCACAGATACGCAGTATTTT.

This clonotype was seen at least ten times. This rearrangement joins TRBV7-2 to TRBJ2-2; D is perhaps TRBD1 or TRBD2 (5 bases each). V was clipped by 1 base and J by 0 bases, with 9 bases between them. Germline CDR1 and CDR2: SGHTA and FQGNSA. CDR3 length: 16 residues. For the CDR3, the DNA is TGTGCCAGCAGCTTAGGAGGGGTTGCGAACACCGGGGAGCTGTTTTTT. Its translation is CASSLGGVANTGELFF. Based on the CDR3 plus reference TRBV7-2 and TRBJ2-2, the full variable domain is GAGVSQSPSNKVTEKGKDVELRCDPISGHTALYWYRQSLGQGLEFLIYFQGNSAPDKSGLPSDRFSAERTGGSVSTLTIQRTQQEDSAVYLCASSLGGVANTGELFFGEGSRLTVL.

In its sample, this clonotype was seen many times. The V gene is TRBV6-5, the J gene TRBJ2-4, with D possibly being TRBD2 (5 bases). CDR3 length: 14 residues. Trimming removed 6 bases at V and 8 bases at J, with 17 bases between. In germline, CDR1 is MNHEY, CDR2 SVGAGI. The CDR3 DNA reads as TGTGCCAGCAGACCCCGGTGGAGAGCGGACATTCAGTACTTC. Its translation is CASRPRWRADIQYF.

The chain recombines TRBV27 with TRBJ2-1; the D gene is possibly TRBD2 (6 bases). Deletions cut 0 bases from V and 12 bases from J, with 15 bases between. CDR3 length: 14 residues. Germline V gene sequence: CDR1 MNHEY, CDR2 SMNVEV (reference sequence). CDR3 sequence (DNA): TGTGCCAGCAGTTTATCGGACGGCATGCGGGGGCAGTTCTTC. It codes for CASSLSDGMRGQFF.

This clonotype was seen only a few times. In nucleotides, the CDR3 is TGTGCCAGCAGCTTGGCTAGCGGGAACTATGAGCAGTTCTTC. Translated: CASSLASGNYEQFF. The genes are TRBV5-4 and TRBJ2-1, with 9 bases fitting TRBD2. The CDR3 has 14 amino acids. Unmatched junction bases numbered 3, after V lost 0 bases and J lost 8 bases. Germline V CDR1 and CDR2: SGHNT, YYREEE (reference sequence).

This clonotype came up many times. This chain uses TRBV18 with TRBJ2-7; 9 positions agree with TRBD1. CDR3 length equals 15 residues. CDR1 KGHSH and CDR2 LQKENI come from the germline V gene. V gave up 2 bases and J gave up 6 bases; unmatched junction bases: 8. The chain's CDR3 is CASSPTRTGVAEQYF. In DNA, the CDR3 is TGTGCCAGCTCACCAACTCGGACAGGGGTAGCCGAGCAGTACTTC.

The chain couples TRBV24-1 to TRBJ2-1; D may be TRBD2 (6 bases). CDR1 KGHDR and CDR2 SFDVKD come from the germline V gene. The CDR3 contains 14 residues. V gave up 5 bases and J gave up 5 bases, with 12 bases separating them. CDR3 residues: CATSGGREHNEQFF. In DNA form, the CDR3 reads TGTGCCACCAGTGGGGGCCGGGAGCACAATGAGCAGTTCTTC.

This clonotype was detected only a few times. The rearrangement joins TRBV18 to TRBJ2-7; a possible D gene is TRBD2 (7 bases). The CDR3 runs to 14 residues. CDR1 KGHSH and CDR2 LQKENI come from the germline V gene. The V end was cut by 1 base, the J end by 7 bases, with 14 bases between. CDR3 residues: CASSPRRGGEEQYF. Written as DNA, the CDR3 is TGTGCCAGCTCACCACGGAGGGGGGGAGAGGAGCAGTACTTC.

This clonotype was detected many times. The V and J genes are TRBV6-1 and TRBJ2-1; D gene ambiguous. Per germline, CDR1 MNHNS and CDR2 SASEGT. Deletions cut 6 bases from V and 0 bases from J, with 21 bases between. The CDR3 sequence is 18 residues long. This chain's CDR3 is CASSLRWAELLSYNEQFF. CDR3 DNA sequence: TGTGCCAGCAGCCTACGGTGGGCAGAATTACTCTCCTACAATGAGCAGTTCTTC.

Only a few counts were recorded for this clonotype. The genes are TRBV5-1 and TRBJ2-7, with D possibly being TRBD1 (5 bases). V lost 4 bases and J lost 3, with 14 bases in between. The CDR3 has 14 residues. CDR1 SGHRS and CDR2 YFSETQ come from the germline V gene. The CDR3 region is CASSTDRGDYEQYF. CDR3 in DNA: TGCGCCAGCAGCACCGACAGAGGAGACTACGAGCAGTACTTC.

This clonotype was counted only a few times. V gene TRBV10-2 combines with J gene TRBJ2-7; D is perhaps TRBD2 (5 bases). CDR3 length equals 13 residues. The germline V gene has CDR1 WSHSY and CDR2 SAAADI. V dropped 6 bases and J dropped 4 bases, with 13 bases sitting between them. The CDR3 loop reads CASRLTNSYEQYF. CDR3 DNA: TGCGCCAGCAGGCTGACTAACTCATACGAGCAGTACTTC.

Regarding this clonotype: Just one base apart from a much larger clone, this may be a read error. V gene TRBV5-1 combines with J gene TRBJ2-3; D uncertain. The CDR3 consists of 13 residues. Germline values: CDR1 SGHRS, CDR2 YFSETQ. V lost 9 bases, J lost 0 bases, and 11 bases lay in between. This CDR3 reads CATRARSTDTQYF. CDR3 nucleotide sequence: TGCGCCACCCGGGCAAGGAGCACAGATACGCAGTATTTT. The full variable domain, rest sourced from reference TRBV5-1 and TRBJ2-3, is KAGVTQTPRYLIKTRGQQVTLSCSPISGHRSVSWYQQTPGQGLQFLFEYFSETQRNKGNFPGRFSGRQFSNSRSEMNVSTLELGDSALYLCATRARSTDTQYFGPGTRLTVL.

V is TRBV29-1 and J is TRBJ2-1; 11 nucleotides match TRBD2. Germline trimming cut 2 bases from V and 3 bases from J; bases unmatched to any gene: 9. This CDR3 has 17 amino acids. Germline V gives CDR1 SQVTM, CDR2 ANQGSEA. The CDR3 DNA sequence: TGCAGCGTTGAACTTGGGGAGGGACTAGCGGACTACAATGAGCAGTTCTTC. The encoded protein is CSVELGEGLADYNEQFF.